This T cell receptor beta chain was documented in a study of radiotherapy plus CTLA-4 blockade in lung cancer. Background on the study: Objective responses were documented in 15% to 20% of patients, with disease control in approximately 31%.

With 4 bases removed from V and 0 bases from J, the gap between germline ends came to 11 bases. The germline V gene encodes CDR1 SGDLS and CDR2 YYNGEE. CDR3 length equals 15 residues. Clones were sequenced by immunoSEQ multiplex PCR, and TCRdb holds only the in-frame ones, with some missing. This sample yields 55,000 to 85,000 clones, of which 76% are seen a single time; approximately 15% belongs to the top ten. Study-level results: According to reports, early shifts in blood T cell clones, alongside interferon-beta, forecast response most accurately. Clones derived from tumor TCRs expanded in blood after radiotherapy plus ipilimumab.

This clone turned up a few times. The antigen is not known. Sequencing was performed on peripheral blood, taken from a patient treated with radiotherapy plus ipilimumab. V is TRBV9 and J is TRBJ2-1, with D perhaps matching TRBD1 (5 bases). The receptor's source is a human donor with non-small cell lung cancer whose response to radiotherapy plus ipilimumab could not be evaluated. Some clones in this sample may be carry-over from other donors' samples. CDR3 bases: TGTGCCAGCAGCACCAGGGAAAGCTCCTACAATGAGCAGTTCTTC. It specifies CASSTRESSYNEQFF. Based on the CDR3 plus reference TRBV9 and TRBJ2-1, the full variable domain is DSGVTQTPKHLITATGQRVTLRCSPRSGDLSVYWYQQSLDQGLQFLIQYYNGEERAKGNILERFSAQQFPDLHSELNLSSLELGDSALYFCASSTRESSYNEQFFGPGTRLTVL.